The 30 T cell receptor beta chains in this list originate from one sample, sequenced in a study of T cell changes during pregnancy in multiple sclerosis. Clones were sequenced by immunoSEQ multiplex PCR, and TCRdb holds only the in-frame ones, with some missing. This table holds about 30,000 clones, about 89% found once. The specimen was CD4+ T cells from peripheral blood mononuclear cells, collected in the first trimester of pregnancy. These receptors originate from a female donor in good health, enrolled as a control in a pregnancy study.

The rearrangement uses TRBV20-1 and TRBJ2-5; D gene uncertain. Looked up from germline, CDR1 is DFQATT and CDR2 is SNEGSKA (reference sequence). The CDR3 consists of 10 residues. V was trimmed by 3 bases and J by 8 bases, leaving 7 bases between them. The CDR3, as DNA: TGCAGTGCTAGTGACATAACCCAGTACTTC. Translating gives CSASDITQYF.

This clone showed up just once. The chain employs TRBV14 and TRBJ1-1, with 7 bases identical to TRBD1. Germline CDR1 SGHDN, CDR2 FVKESK. V lost 3 bases and J lost 10; bases outside the gene matches: 5. The CDR3 contains 12 residues. CDR3 nucleotide sequence: TGTGCCAGCAGCCAGCTCCCAGGGGGAGCTTTCTTT. Translating it yields CASSQLPGGAFF.

This clone showed up just a few times. The chain links TRBV12-5 to TRBJ1-1, with TRBD1 matching over 7 bases. Losses at the gene ends were 9 bases for V and 3 bases for J; bases not matched to a gene: 10. In germline, CDR1 is LGHNT, CDR2 FRNRAP. The CDR3 has 14 amino acids. The CDR3 region has the DNA TGTGCTAGCGCCCACCGACAGGGAGACACTGAAGCTTTCTTT. Translated, it gives CASAHRQGDTEAFF. The whole variable domain, filled in from reference TRBV12-5 and TRBJ1-1, reads DARVTQTPRHKVTEMGQEVTMRCQPILGHNTVFWYRQTMMQGLELLAYFRNRAPLDDSGMPKDRFSAEMPDATLATLKIQPSEPRDSAVYFCASAHRQGDTEAFFGQGTRLTVV.

The V call is TRBV11-2, the J call TRBJ1-3; D perhaps matches TRBD1 (5 bases). The CDR3 totals 17 residues. Germline assignment: CDR1 SGHAT and CDR2 FQNNGV. V gave up 4 bases and J gave up 0 bases, with 16 bases separating them. The CDR3 loop reads CASSSPRGGSSGNTIYF. The DNA of the CDR3 is TGTGCCAGCAGCTCGCCGCGGGGCGGGAGCTCTGGAAACACCATATATTTT.

This chain links TRBV4-2 with TRBJ1-4; 9 positions match TRBD1. The CDR3 spans 17 residues. V gave up 0 bases and J gave up 5 bases; unmatched junction bases: 7. Germline loops: CDR1 LGHNA, CDR2 YNFKEQ. CDR3 loop: CASSQEGRGTGNEKLFF. CDR3 DNA: TGTGCCAGCAGCCAAGAAGGGCGTGGGACAGGGAATGAAAAACTGTTTTTT.

The rearrangement uses TRBV25-1 and TRBJ2-1, with D possibly being TRBD1 (5 bases). Trimming removed 8 bases at V and 6 bases at J, with 20 bases between. The CDR3 loop spans 15 amino acids. CDR1 MGHDK and CDR2 SYGVNS come from the germline V gene. The CDR3 here is CASGDSLSLINEQFF. CDR3 bases: TGTGCCAGCGGAGACAGCCTTAGCCTAATCAATGAGCAGTTCTTC.

The rearrangement links TRBV6-5 to TRBJ1-6; D gene uncertain. Germline assignment: CDR1 MNHEY and CDR2 SVGAGI. V lost 6 bases to trimming and J lost 5 bases, with 8 bases between them. This CDR3 spans 13 amino acids. The CDR3 DNA reads TGTGCCAGCAGGAGAGATAATAATTCACCCCTCCACTTT. It yields the protein CASRRDNNSPLHF.

This chain connects TRBV7-2 to TRBJ2-7, with TRBD2 matching 7 bases. The CDR3 runs to 16 residues. Germline V gene lookup returns CDR1 SGHTA and CDR2 FQGNSA. Trimming cost V 5 bases and J 1 base; bases outside gene matches: 11. CDR3 DNA: TGTGCCAGCAGCCTTCGTTGGGGGGAGGGATCCTACGAGCAGTACTTC. It specifies CASSLRWGEGSYEQYF.

V is TRBV4-1 and J is TRBJ2-1; 7 nucleotides align to TRBD2. Trimming cost V 4 bases and J 7 bases; bases outside gene matches: 4. The CDR3 totals 13 residues. Germline CDR1 and CDR2: MGHRA and YSYEKL. The CDR3 region is CASSLVGRNEQFF. Written as DNA, the CDR3 is TGCGCCAGCAGCCTTGTCGGGAGGAATGAGCAGTTCTTC.

The chain carries TRBV10-3 and TRBJ1-2; D might be TRBD1 (5 bases). Germline V CDR1 and CDR2: ENHRY, SYGVKD. The CDR3 sequence is 13 residues long. The V end was cut by 6 bases, the J end by 3 bases, with 11 bases between. CDR3 sequence: CAIRGHVDYGYTF. DNA of the CDR3: TGTGCCATCAGGGGGCACGTTGACTATGGCTACACCTTC.

This chain links TRBV5-4 with TRBJ2-7, with 15 bases lining up with TRBD2. Trimming removed 3 bases from V and 8 bases from J; junction bases left unmatched: 3. The CDR3 contains 14 residues. CDR1 is SGHNT and CDR2 is YYREEE in the germline V gene (reference sequence). CDR3: CASSSGLAGGKQYF. CDR3 sequence (DNA): TGTGCCAGCAGCTCGGGACTAGCGGGAGGCAAGCAGTACTTC.

This clone was observed a handful of times. The genes are TRBV2 and TRBJ1-1; D perhaps matches TRBD1 (5 bases). The CDR3 consists of 12 residues. Germline CDR1 is SNHLY and CDR2 is FYNNEI. V dropped 5 bases and J dropped 10 bases, with 14 bases sitting between them. The CDR3 nucleotides read TGTGCCAGCAGTCAGGGAAAGGGTCGAGCTTTCTTT. It codes for CASSQGKGRAFF. The complete variable domain, with remaining parts taken from reference TRBV2 and TRBJ1-1, reads EPEVTQTPSHQVTQMGQEVILRCVPISNHLYFYWYRQILGQKVEFLVSFYNNEISEKSEIFDDQFSVERPDGSNFTLKIRSTKLEDSAMYFCASSQGKGRAFFGQGTRLTVV.

The gene calls are TRBV25-1 and TRBJ2-3; D remains ambiguous. Looked up from germline, CDR1 is MGHDK and CDR2 is SYGVNS. The CDR3 totals 12 residues. Trimming cost V 8 bases and J 6 bases, with 12 bases left between them. The CDR3 nucleotides read TGTGCCAGCTCATACGACTTCGATACGCAGTATTTT. This translates into CASSYDFDTQYF.

This sequence joins TRBV21-1 and TRBJ1-5; the D segment call TRBD1 is taken from the table without a DNA check. TRBV21-1 counts as a pseudogene. The CDR3 sequence is 13 residues long. CDR3 DNA sequence: TGTGCCAGAAAACAGGGTTGCAATCAGCCCCAGCATTTT. Encoded protein: CARKQGCNQPQHF.

V and J are TRBV21-1 and TRBJ1-1. TRBV21-1 is a known pseudogene. CDR3 length: 17 residues. The CDR3 DNA reads TGTGCCAGCAGCGGAACCGGGACTCTTACCCTGAACACTGAAGCTTTCTTT. Translating it yields CASSGTGTLTLNTEAFF.

This chain links TRBV10-2 with TRBJ1-1; TRBD1 aligns across 10 bases. V was clipped by 2 bases and J by 10 bases; unmatched bases: 7. The CDR3 contains 14 residues. Looked up from germline, CDR1 is WSHSY and CDR2 is SAAADI. The CDR3 loop reads CASSEVRQGAGAFF. DNA for the CDR3: TGCGCCAGCAGTGAGGTTAGACAGGGGGCAGGAGCTTTCTTT.

This chain connects TRBV6-5 to TRBJ2-3; 8 bases line up with TRBD2. V was pared by 2 bases and J by 6 bases, with 4 bases of the junction left unmatched. There are 14 residues in the CDR3. Germline CDR1 and CDR2: MNHEY and SVGAGI. The CDR3 sequence: CASSYQRESDTQYF. The CDR3 DNA follows: TGTGCCAGCAGTTACCAGCGGGAGTCGGATACGCAGTATTTT.

This clone was seen only once. V gene TRBV19 combines with J gene TRBJ1-5; possibly TRBD1 for D (5 bases). CDR1 LNHDA and CDR2 SQIVND come from the germline V gene (reference sequence). The length of the CDR3 is 13 residues. Trimming pared 4 bases from V and 4 bases from J, leaving 8 bases between. Here the CDR3 DNA reads TGTGCCAGTAGTAGAGACAGAAATCAGCCCCAGCATTTT. This sequence encodes CASSRDRNQPQHF. Filled out from reference TRBV19 and TRBJ1-5, the complete variable domain reads DGGITQSPKYLFRKEGQNVTLSCEQNLNHDAMYWYRQDPGQGLRLIYYSQIVNDFQKGDIAEGYSVSREKKESFPLTVTSAQKNPTAFYLCASSRDRNQPQHFGDGTRLSIL.

The chain is built from TRBV27 and TRBJ2-7; 11 nucleotides line up with TRBD2. CDR1 is MNHEY, CDR2 SMNVEV, per germline (reference sequence). The length of the CDR3 is 15 residues. The ends lost 4 bases at V and 3 bases at J; junction bases unmatched: 5. CDR3 loop: CASSSRLAGNYEQYF. In nucleotides, the CDR3 is TGTGCCAGCAGTTCTAGACTAGCGGGAAACTACGAGCAGTACTTC.

This chain links TRBV23-1 with TRBJ2-7; D possibly corresponds to TRBD1 (7 bases). TRBV23-1 is given ORF status, its function remaining uncertain. The CDR3 has 16 amino acids. V shed 0 bases and J shed 5 bases, with 17 bases lying between them. The CDR3 spells CASSQSWTPGGNEQYF. CDR3 coding DNA: TGCGCCAGCAGTCAATCATGGACCCCAGGGGGGAACGAGCAGTACTTC.

The V gene is TRBV29-1, the J gene TRBJ1-3; a possible D gene is TRBD1 (6 bases). With 6 bases removed from V and 6 bases from J, the gap between germline ends came to 15 bases. The length of the CDR3 is 13 residues. Germline V CDR1 and CDR2: SQVTM, ANQGSEA. CDR3 sequence (DNA): TGCAGCGTAAGGACAGCCCTCTTAAACACCATATATTTT. It is translated as CSVRTALLNTIYF.

The chain uses TRBV15 and TRBJ2-3; D unclear. The germline gives CDR1 LNHNV, CDR2 YYDKDF (reference sequence). Trimming left V 4 bases short and J 1 base short, with 12 bases between. The CDR3 sequence is 15 residues long. CDR3 protein: CATSTRLDGTDTQYF. In nucleotides, the CDR3 is TGTGCCACCAGCACCAGGTTAGACGGCACAGATACGCAGTATTTT.

This chain connects TRBV5-8 to TRBJ2-1; the match to TRBD1 covers 7 bases. The CDR3 contains 18 residues. The junction had 19 bases not matched to a gene; V was cut back by 4 bases and J by 6 bases. Germline-derived CDR1 and CDR2 are SGHTS and YDEGEE. CDR3 loop: CASSIRDRPRVRGNEQFF. CDR3 sequence (DNA): TGTGCCAGCAGCATCCGGGACAGACCCCGAGTACGGGGCAATGAGCAGTTCTTC. Supplemented by reference TRBV5-8 and TRBJ2-1, the full variable domain reads EAGVTQSPTHLIKTRGQQATLRCSPISGHTSVYWYQQALGLGLQFLLWYDEGEERNRGNFPPRFSGRQFPNYSSELNVNALELEDSALYLCASSIRDRPRVRGNEQFFGPGTRLTVL.

This chain uses TRBV5-4 with TRBJ1-3; 9 nucleotides match TRBD1. This CDR3 contains 16 residues. V lost 4 bases and J lost 2; bases outside the gene matches: 7. Germline V gives CDR1 SGHNT, CDR2 YYREEE (reference sequence). The CDR3 protein is CASSLDRTGAGNTIYF. The CDR3 DNA reads TGTGCCAGCAGCCTGGATAGGACAGGGGCTGGAAACACCATATATTTT.

This clone showed up just a few times. This chain uses TRBV4-2 with TRBJ1-4, with D unresolved. Germline CDR1 is LGHNA and CDR2 is YNFKEQ. V lost 1 base and J 4 bases, leaving 7 bases between the germline ends. There are 14 residues in the CDR3. CDR3: CASSQVGHNEKLFF. The CDR3 DNA is TGTGCCAGCAGCCAAGTGGGCCATAATGAAAAACTGTTTTTT.

In its sample, this clone was seen a few times. The V and J genes are TRBV27 and TRBJ2-7; 7 bases match TRBD1. The ends lost 3 bases at V and 8 bases at J; junction bases unmatched: 16. Germline CDR1 and CDR2: MNHEY and SMNVEV (reference sequence). This CDR3 has 16 amino acids. CDR3 region: CASSFGFGTASGKQYF. In nucleotides, the CDR3 is TGTGCCAGCAGTTTTGGTTTCGGGACAGCATCCGGGAAGCAGTACTTC.

This sequence joins TRBV9 and TRBJ2-4; 8 bases align to TRBD1. V trimming: 3 bases; J trimming: 9 bases; junction bases outside the gene matches: 5. The length of the CDR3 is 13 residues. Germline loops: CDR1 SGDLS, CDR2 YYNGEE. In DNA form, the CDR3 reads TGTGCCAGCAGCGACGGACAGGGAAGCATTCAGTACTTC. Translating gives CASSDGQGSIQYF.

This sequence joins TRBV10-3 and TRBJ2-1, with D uncertain. Germline V gene lookup returns CDR1 ENHRY and CDR2 SYGVKD. The CDR3 consists of 13 residues. The V end lost 6 bases, the J end lost 6 bases, and 12 bases lay between the germline ends. CDR3 DNA: TGTGCCATCAGCGCGACTGGATTCAATGAGCAGTTCTTC. It encodes CAISATGFNEQFF.

This chain connects TRBV4-2 to TRBJ2-2, with TRBD2 identical over 9 bases. CDR1 is LGHNA, CDR2 YNFKEQ, per germline. V lost 4 bases, J lost 0 bases, and 9 bases stayed unmatched. The CDR3 totals 18 residues. Written as DNA, the CDR3 is TGTGCCAGCAGCCGAGGGCCTAGCGGGGCGACGAACACCGGGGAGCTGTTTTTT. It translates to CASSRGPSGATNTGELFF.

The gene calls are TRBV4-1 and TRBJ2-2; 7 bases agree with TRBD2. The germline gives CDR1 MGHRA, CDR2 YSYEKL. The CDR3 loop spans 16 amino acids. The V segment lost 0 bases and the J segment 0 bases; nucleotides outside the gene matches: 1. The chain's CDR3 is CASSQESGTNTGELFF. The DNA of the CDR3 is TGCGCCAGCAGCCAAGAGAGCGGGACGAACACCGGGGAGCTGTTTTTT.